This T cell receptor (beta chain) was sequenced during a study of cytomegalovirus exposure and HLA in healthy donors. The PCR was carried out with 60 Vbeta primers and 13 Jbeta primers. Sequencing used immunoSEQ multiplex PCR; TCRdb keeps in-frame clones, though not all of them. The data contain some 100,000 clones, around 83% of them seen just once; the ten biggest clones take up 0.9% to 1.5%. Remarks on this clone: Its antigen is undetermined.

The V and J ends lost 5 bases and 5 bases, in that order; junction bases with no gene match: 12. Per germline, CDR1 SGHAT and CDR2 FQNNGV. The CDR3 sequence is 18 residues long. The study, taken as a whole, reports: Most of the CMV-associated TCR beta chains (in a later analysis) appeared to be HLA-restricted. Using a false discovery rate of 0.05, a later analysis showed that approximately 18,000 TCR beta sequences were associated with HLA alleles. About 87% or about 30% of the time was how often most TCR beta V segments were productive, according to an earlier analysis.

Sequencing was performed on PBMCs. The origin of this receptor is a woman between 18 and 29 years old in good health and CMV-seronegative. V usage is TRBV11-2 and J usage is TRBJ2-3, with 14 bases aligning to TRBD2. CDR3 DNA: TGTGCCAGCAGCCCCCGGGTTTTCGGACTAGCGGGGGGAGATACGCAGTATTTT. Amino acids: CASSPRVFGLAGGDTQYF.